The clone carrying this TCR beta chain has a handful of counts. Germline lookup yields CDR1 WSHSY and CDR2 SAAADI. Unmatched junction bases numbered 6, after V lost 4 bases and J lost 7 bases. The length of the CDR3 is 14 residues. A single record per CDR3 protein comes from TCRdb applying MiXCR to the RT-PCR reads. The sample records hundreds of thousands of distinct CDR3 sequences, 14% being singletons. The chain links TRBV10-2 to TRBJ2-1, with TRBD1 identical over 8 bases. The receptor's source is a female donor in good health, serving as a healthy control. Sequenced material: memory CD4+ T cells from blood. The CDR3 sequence is CASSGRTGRNEQFF. CDR3 nucleotides: TGCGCCAGCAGTGGTAGGACAGGGAGGAATGAGCAGTTCTTC.